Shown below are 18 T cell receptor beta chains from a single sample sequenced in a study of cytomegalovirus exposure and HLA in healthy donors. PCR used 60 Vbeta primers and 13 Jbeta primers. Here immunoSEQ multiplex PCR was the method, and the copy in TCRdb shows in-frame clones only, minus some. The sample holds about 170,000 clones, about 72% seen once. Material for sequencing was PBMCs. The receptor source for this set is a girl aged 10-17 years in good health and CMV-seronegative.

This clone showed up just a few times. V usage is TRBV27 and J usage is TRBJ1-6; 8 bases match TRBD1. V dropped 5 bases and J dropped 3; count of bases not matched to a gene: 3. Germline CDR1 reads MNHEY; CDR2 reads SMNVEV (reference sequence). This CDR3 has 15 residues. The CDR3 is CASSPGQDYNSPLHF. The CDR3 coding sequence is TGTGCCAGCAGTCCGGGACAGGACTATAATTCACCCCTCCACTTT.

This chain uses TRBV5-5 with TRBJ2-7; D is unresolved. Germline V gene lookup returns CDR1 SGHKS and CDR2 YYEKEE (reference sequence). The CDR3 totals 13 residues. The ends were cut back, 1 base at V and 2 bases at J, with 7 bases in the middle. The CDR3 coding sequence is TGTGCCAGCAGCTTGTATGTAGCCTACGAGCAGTACTTC. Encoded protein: CASSLYVAYEQYF.

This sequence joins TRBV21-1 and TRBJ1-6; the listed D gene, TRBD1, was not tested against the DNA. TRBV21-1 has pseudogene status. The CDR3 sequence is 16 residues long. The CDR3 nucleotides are TGTGCCAGCATCCCAGGGGACAGGGACTATAATTCACCCCTCCACTTT. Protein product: CASIPGDRDYNSPLHF.

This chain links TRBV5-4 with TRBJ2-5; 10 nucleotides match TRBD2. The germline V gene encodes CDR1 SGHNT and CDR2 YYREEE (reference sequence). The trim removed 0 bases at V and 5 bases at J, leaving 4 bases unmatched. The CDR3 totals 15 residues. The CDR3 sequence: CASSLGLAGGETQYF. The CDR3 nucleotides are TGTGCCAGCAGCTTGGGACTAGCGGGTGGCGAGACCCAGTACTTC.

The CDR3 DNA reads as TGTGCCAGCAGTCAACCCGGGACAGTGCAGTACTTC. Translating it yields CASSQPGTVQYF. The chain recombines TRBV2 with TRBJ2-7; 7 positions match TRBD1. Germline trimming cut 5 bases from V and 9 bases from J; bases unmatched to any gene: 7. The CDR3 has 12 amino acids. Looked up from germline, CDR1 is SNHLY and CDR2 is FYNNEI.

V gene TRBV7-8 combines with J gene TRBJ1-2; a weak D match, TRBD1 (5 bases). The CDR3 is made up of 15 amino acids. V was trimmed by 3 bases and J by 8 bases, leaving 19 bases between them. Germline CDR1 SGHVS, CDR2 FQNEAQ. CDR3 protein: CASSLESITGGGYTF. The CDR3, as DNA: TGTGCCAGCAGCTTGGAATCGATCACCGGGGGGGGCTACACCTTC. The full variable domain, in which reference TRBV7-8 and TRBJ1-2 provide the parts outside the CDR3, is GAGVSQSPRYKVAKRGQDVALRCDPISGHVSLFWYQQALGQGPEFLTYFQNEAQLDKSGLPSDRFFAERPEGSVSTLKIQRTQQEDSAVYLCASSLESITGGGYTFGSGTRLTVV.

The CDR3 here is CSGGTQETQYF. CDR3 nucleotide sequence: TGCAGCGGGGGGACTCAAGAGACCCAGTACTTC. The chain has TRBV29-1 and TRBJ2-5; a possible D gene is TRBD2 (6 bases). The length of the CDR3 is 11 residues. CDR1 is SQVTM, CDR2 ANQGSEA, per germline. V was trimmed by 7 bases and J by 2 bases, leaving 8 bases between them.

CDR3 protein: CASSPMALLYTF. The CDR3 DNA sequence: TGTGCCAGCAGCCCCATGGCCCTCCTTTACACCTTC. The chain combines TRBV13 with TRBJ1-2; no firm D call. The CDR3 is 12 residues long. The V gene lost 5 bases and the J gene lost 11 bases, with 15 bases spanning the gap. CDR1 and CDR2 (germline): PRHDT, FYEKMQ (reference sequence).

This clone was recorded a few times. The CDR3 nucleotides are TGTGCCAGCAGCCCCACAGGGAGTGGGGACGAGCAGTACTTC. Protein sequence: CASSPTGSGDEQYF. The chain employs TRBV2 and TRBJ2-7; D perhaps matches TRBD1 (6 bases). Trimming stripped 6 bases from V and 5 bases from J, with 17 bases between. The CDR3 covers 14 residues. The germline V gene encodes CDR1 SNHLY and CDR2 FYNNEI. The full variable domain, with the rest looked up from reference TRBV2 and TRBJ2-7, is EPEVTQTPSHQVTQMGQEVILRCVPISNHLYFYWYRQILGQKVEFLVSFYNNEISEKSEIFDDQFSVERPDGSNFTLKIRSTKLEDSAMYFCASSPTGSGDEQYFGPGTRLTVT.

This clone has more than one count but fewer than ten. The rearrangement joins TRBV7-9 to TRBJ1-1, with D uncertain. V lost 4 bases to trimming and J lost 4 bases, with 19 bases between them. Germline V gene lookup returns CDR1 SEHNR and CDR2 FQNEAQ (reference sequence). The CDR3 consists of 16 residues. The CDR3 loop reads CASSYTKLGRLTEAFF. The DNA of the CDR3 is TGTGCCAGCAGCTACACAAAGCTGGGGAGGCTCACTGAAGCTTTCTTT.

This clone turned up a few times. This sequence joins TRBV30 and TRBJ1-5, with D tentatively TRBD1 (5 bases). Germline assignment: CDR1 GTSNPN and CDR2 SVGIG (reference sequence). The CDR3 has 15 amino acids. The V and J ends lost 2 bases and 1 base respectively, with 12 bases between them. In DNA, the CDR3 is TGTGCCTGGAGTACTGGGGGGGGAAGCAATCAGCCCCAGCATTTT. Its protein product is CAWSTGGGSNQPQHF.

The CDR3 sequence: CASSQEARGTFSTNEKLFF. The DNA of the CDR3 is TGTGCCAGCAGCCAAGAAGCCAGGGGGACTTTTTCAACTAATGAAAAACTGTTTTTT. V is TRBV4-2 and J is TRBJ1-4, with TRBD1 matching 7 bases. V was pared by 0 bases and J by 0 bases, with 10 bases of the junction left unmatched. CDR1 LGHNA and CDR2 YNFKEQ come from the germline V gene. This CDR3 is 19 amino acids long.

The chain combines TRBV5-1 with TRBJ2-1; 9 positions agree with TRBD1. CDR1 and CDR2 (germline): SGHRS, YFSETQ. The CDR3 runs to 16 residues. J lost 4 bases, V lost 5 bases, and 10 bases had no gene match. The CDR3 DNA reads TGCGCCAGCAGTGATATCCCGGGACAGGGTTACAATGAGCAGTTCTTC. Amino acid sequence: CASSDIPGQGYNEQFF.

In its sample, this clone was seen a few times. This CDR3 reads CASSVFTDEKLFF. The CDR3 DNA reads TGTGCCAGCAGTGTATTCACGGATGAAAAACTGTTTTTT. The chain has TRBV25-1 and TRBJ1-4; D is unclear. This CDR3 is 13 amino acids long. V lost 4 bases to trimming and J lost 6 bases, with 9 bases between them. The germline V gene encodes CDR1 MGHDK and CDR2 SYGVNS.

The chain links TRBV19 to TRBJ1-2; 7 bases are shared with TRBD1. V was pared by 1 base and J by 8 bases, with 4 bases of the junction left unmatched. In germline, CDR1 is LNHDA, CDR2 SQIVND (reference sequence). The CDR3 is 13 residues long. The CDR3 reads CASSIGQGEGYTF. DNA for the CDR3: TGTGCCAGTAGTATAGGACAGGGCGAAGGCTACACCTTC.

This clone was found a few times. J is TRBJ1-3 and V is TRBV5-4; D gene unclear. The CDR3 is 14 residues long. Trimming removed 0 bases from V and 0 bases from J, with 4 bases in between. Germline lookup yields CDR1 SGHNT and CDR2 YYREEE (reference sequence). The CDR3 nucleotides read TGTGCCAGCAGCTTGGGTCTCTCTGGAAACACCATATATTTT. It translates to CASSLGLSGNTIYF.

The CDR3 region is CASKLRGAGFEETQYF. The CDR3 coding sequence is TGTGCCAGCAAACTCCGGGGGGCCGGTTTCGAAGAGACCCAGTACTTC. The genes are TRBV5-4 and TRBJ2-5; TRBD2 might be the D (7 bases). This CDR3 spans 16 amino acids. The V end was cut by 6 bases, the J end by 3 bases, with 21 bases between. The germline V gene encodes CDR1 SGHNT and CDR2 YYREEE (reference sequence).

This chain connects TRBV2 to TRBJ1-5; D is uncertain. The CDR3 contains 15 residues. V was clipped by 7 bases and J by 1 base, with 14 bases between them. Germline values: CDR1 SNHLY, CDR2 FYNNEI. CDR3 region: CASTGGRLSNQPQHF. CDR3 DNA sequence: TGTGCCAGCACCGGCGGCAGACTCAGCAATCAGCCCCAGCATTTT. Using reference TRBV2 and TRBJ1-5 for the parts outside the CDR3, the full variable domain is EPEVTQTPSHQVTQMGQEVILRCVPISNHLYFYWYRQILGQKVEFLVSFYNNEISEKSEIFDDQFSVERPDGSNFTLKIRSTKLEDSAMYFCASTGGRLSNQPQHFGDGTRLSIL.